These 31 T cell receptor beta chains were sequenced from one sample in a study of blood T cell repertoires in COVID-19. Profiled with immunoSEQ multiplex PCR; TCRdb holds only in-frame clones, not every one. The sample yields 95,000 to 150,000 clones, roughly four fifths seen once. The sequencing sample was made of peripheral blood. The receptors originated from a man between 60 and 75 years old with acute or convalescent COVID-19.

The chain combines TRBV30 with TRBJ2-7, with D possibly TRBD2 on 5 matching bases. The CDR3 runs to 12 residues. V lost 0 bases and J 7 bases, leaving 10 bases between the germline ends. CDR1 is GTSNPN and CDR2 is SVGIG in the germline V gene (reference sequence). The CDR3 DNA reads as TGTGCCTGGAGTGTAAGAGGGCGGGAGCAGTACTTC. Translated, it gives CAWSVRGREQYF.

The chain is built from TRBV5-1 and TRBJ2-7; weak D call: TRBD1 (6 bases). The CDR3 spans 14 residues. Germline V lookup: CDR1 SGHRS, CDR2 YFSETQ. V dropped 5 bases and J dropped 0 bases, with 12 bases sitting between them. The DNA of the CDR3 is TGCGCCAGCAGGGCTCAAGGGGGCTCCTACGAGCAGTACTTC. Amino acids: CASRAQGGSYEQYF. The variable domain in full, completed from reference TRBV5-1 and TRBJ2-7, reads KAGVTQTPRYLIKTRGQQVTLSCSPISGHRSVSWYQQTPGQGLQFLFEYFSETQRNKGNFPGRFSGRQFSNSRSEMNVSTLELGDSALYLCASRAQGGSYEQYFGPGTRLTVT.

The chain has TRBV5-1 and TRBJ2-1, with 11 bases matching TRBD1. CDR3 length: 15 residues. V shed 3 bases, J shed 2 bases, and the junction held 1 base outside the gene matches. Germline V gene lookup returns CDR1 SGHRS and CDR2 YFSETQ. CDR3 protein: CASSSGQGAYNEQFF. CDR3 sequence (DNA): TGCGCCAGCAGCTCGGGACAGGGGGCCTACAATGAGCAGTTCTTC.

V usage is TRBV5-5 and J usage is TRBJ2-7; 8 nucleotides agree with TRBD1. Germline V gene data show CDR1 as SGHKS and CDR2 as YYEKEE (reference sequence). After removal of 3 bases from V and 4 bases from J, the junction contained 6 bases not matched to a gene. The CDR3 contains 14 residues. The CDR3 protein is CASSSSRGLYEQYF. As DNA, the CDR3 is TGTGCCAGCAGCTCTTCCAGGGGGCTGTACGAGCAGTACTTC.

The rearrangement joins TRBV30 to TRBJ2-1, with 8 bases aligning to TRBD2. Germline values: CDR1 GTSNPN, CDR2 SVGIG (reference sequence). Trimming cost V 3 bases and J 9 bases; bases outside gene matches: 16. The CDR3 loop spans 16 amino acids. CDR3 protein: CAWRARGGRAYGEQFF. The CDR3 nucleotides read TGTGCCTGGAGAGCCCGGGGGGGGAGGGCCTACGGTGAGCAGTTCTTC.

Notes on this clone: This CDR3 is also generated by other DNA sequences in the sample. The gene calls are TRBV5-1 and TRBJ2-1; 9 positions match TRBD2. From germline, CDR1 is SGHRS and CDR2 YFSETQ. The CDR3 is 15 amino acids. J gave up 6 bases and V 5 bases, and 9 bases lay outside the gene matches. The CDR3 nucleotides read TGCGCCAGCAGTCCCTTAGCGGGAGTGAGCAATGAGCAGTTCTTC. Translated: CASSPLAGVSNEQFF.

The chain joins TRBV29-1 to TRBJ1-1, with D unresolved. V was cut by 4 bases and J by 6 bases, with 15 bases left in between. CDR3 length: 13 amino acids. Per germline, CDR1 SQVTM and CDR2 ANQGSEA. The CDR3 coding sequence is TGCAGCGTTGGCAGGCAGGCGGGCGCTGAAGCTTTCTTT. Protein sequence: CSVGRQAGAEAFF.

The chain joins TRBV3-1 (or the pseudogene TRBV3-2) to TRBJ1-1; the D gene is possibly TRBD1 (5 bases). Germline loops: CDR1 LGHDT, CDR2 YNNKEL (reference sequence). V shed 1 base and J shed 5 bases, with 14 bases lying between them. The CDR3 sequence is 15 residues long. In DNA form, the CDR3 reads TGTGCCAGCAGCCAAGGGGGCCCCCCCGAAACTGAAGCTTTCTTT. The encoded protein is CASSQGGPPETEAFF.

CDR3 bases: TGTGCCAGTAGTACTCTAGATCTGGCCTACGAGCAGTACTTC. It specifies CASSTLDLAYEQYF. This chain links TRBV19 with TRBJ2-7; D unresolved. The CDR3 is 14 residues long. V lost 4 bases to trimming and J lost 2 bases, with 12 bases between them. The germline CDR1 and CDR2 sequences are LNHDA and SQIVND (reference sequence).

Only one count was recorded for this clone. The chain combines TRBV5-4 with TRBJ1-2, with TRBD1 as a possible D gene (5 bases). Germline V gene sequence: CDR1 SGHNT, CDR2 YYREEE (reference sequence). This CDR3 is 15 amino acids long. Trimming removed 0 bases from V and 8 bases from J, with 17 bases in between. The CDR3 is CASSLAGGGPEGYTF. Written as DNA, the CDR3 is TGTGCCAGCAGCTTGGCCGGGGGGGGTCCCGAAGGCTACACCTTC.

J is TRBJ2-1 and V is TRBV6-8, with 11 bases fitting TRBD2. Germline V gene lookup returns CDR1 MNHGY and CDR2 SAAAGT. The V segment lost 6 bases and the J segment 2 bases; nucleotides outside the gene matches: 6. CDR3 length: 16 residues. The CDR3 reads CASRASGRFPYNEQFF. Here the CDR3 DNA reads TGTGCCAGCAGGGCTAGCGGGAGGTTCCCCTACAATGAGCAGTTCTTC.

This clone was recorded a few times. This rearrangement joins TRBV5-1 to TRBJ1-2; TRBD1 aligns across 9 bases. The germline gives CDR1 SGHRS, CDR2 YFSETQ. The CDR3 sequence is 15 residues long. V lost 4 bases, J lost 4 bases, and 8 bases stayed unmatched. This CDR3 reads CASSLRTGAIYGYTF. The CDR3 coding sequence is TGCGCCAGCAGCCTAAGGACAGGGGCAATCTATGGCTACACCTTC.

This chain connects TRBV18 to TRBJ1-2, with D tentatively TRBD1 (5 bases). This CDR3 region has 14 residues. Trimming took 4 bases from V and 4 from J, leaving 13 bases between them. The germline V gene encodes CDR1 KGHSH and CDR2 LQKENI. CDR3 in amino acids: CASSLRDSAYGYTF. DNA for the CDR3: TGTGCCAGCTCACTAAGAGACAGCGCCTATGGCTACACCTTC. The entire variable domain, with the rest obtained from reference TRBV18 and TRBJ1-2, is as follows: NAGVMQNPRHLVRRRGQEARLRCSPMKGHSHVYWYRQLPEEGLKFMVYLQKENIIDESGMPKERFSAEFPKEGPSILRIQQVVRGDSAAYFCASSLRDSAYGYTFGSGTRLTVV.

This clone was counted many times. The rearrangement uses TRBV19 and TRBJ1-5; TRBD1 might be the D (5 bases). This CDR3 spans 16 amino acids. Trimming cost V 3 bases and J 7 bases, with 19 bases left between them. Germline assignment: CDR1 LNHDA and CDR2 SQIVND (reference sequence). The CDR3 protein is CASSMGTGGGGQPQHF. In DNA form, the CDR3 reads TGTGCCAGTAGTATGGGGACCGGGGGAGGCGGACAGCCCCAGCATTTT.

This chain joins TRBV5-1 and TRBJ2-1; D possibly corresponds to TRBD1 (6 bases). The CDR3 length is 16 residues. Trimming removed 4 bases at V and 4 bases at J, with 18 bases between. Germline assignment: CDR1 SGHRS and CDR2 YFSETQ. The CDR3 nucleotides read TGCGCCAGCAGCATAACAGGGATGTCGGCGTACAATGAGCAGTTCTTC. This gives the protein CASSITGMSAYNEQFF.

V usage is TRBV28 and J usage is TRBJ2-5, with D perhaps TRBD1 (6 bases). CDR3 length: 12 residues. Germline CDR1 reads MDHEN; CDR2 reads SYDVKM. V lost 10 bases and J 6 bases, leaving 15 bases between the germline ends. CDR3 in amino acids: CATKTGFQTQYF. The CDR3 nucleotides read TGTGCCACCAAAACAGGGTTTCAGACCCAGTACTTC.

V is TRBV5-1 and J is TRBJ2-1; TRBD2 aligns across 11 bases. The V segment lost 4 bases and the J segment 7 bases; nucleotides outside the gene matches: 7. CDR1 SGHRS and CDR2 YFSETQ come from the germline V gene. CDR3 length: 15 residues. CDR3 protein: CASSVLAGGYNEQFF. CDR3 DNA: TGCGCCAGCAGCGTCTTAGCGGGAGGGTATAATGAGCAGTTCTTC.

This chain joins TRBV7-9 and TRBJ1-2; D remains ambiguous. This CDR3 has 15 residues. Germline V CDR1 and CDR2: SEHNR, FQNEAQ (reference sequence). V lost 3 bases and J lost 7, with 18 bases in between. In DNA, the CDR3 is TGTGCCAGCAGCTTCTCCCAGTGGGTTTCGGGTGGCTACACCTTC. It encodes CASSFSQWVSGGYTF.

This chain connects TRBV28 to TRBJ2-3; 10 nucleotides match TRBD2. The CDR3 loop spans 18 amino acids. Germline V gene lookup returns CDR1 MDHEN and CDR2 SYDVKM. V was clipped by 3 bases and J by 1 base; unmatched bases: 10. The CDR3 DNA reads as TGTGCCAGCAGTTTTGAGCTAGCGGGAGTAAGGGGCACAGATACGCAGTATTTT. This sequence encodes CASSFELAGVRGTDTQYF.

This clone has only a few counts. The genes are TRBV5-4 and TRBJ2-1; 11 nucleotides line up with TRBD1. Germline values: CDR1 SGHNT, CDR2 YYREEE (reference sequence). V trimming: 7 bases; J trimming: 7 bases; junction bases outside the gene matches: 4. The CDR3 consists of 13 residues. Here the CDR3 DNA reads TGTGCCAGCGGGACAGGGGGAGGGAATGAGCAGTTCTTC. Protein: CASGTGGGNEQFF.

The chain uses TRBV5-1 and TRBJ2-1; tentative D call: TRBD1 (5 bases). Germline CDR1 reads SGHRS; CDR2 reads YFSETQ. This CDR3 comprises 14 residues. Trimming shortened V by 4 bases and J by 9 bases, and 17 bases separated the two germline ends. CDR3 amino acids: CASSPQGVPGEQFF. Here the CDR3 DNA reads TGCGCCAGCAGCCCGCAGGGCGTCCCCGGTGAGCAGTTCTTC.

The chain joins TRBV12-5 to TRBJ2-1; D is uncertain. Looked up from germline, CDR1 is LGHNT and CDR2 is FRNRAP. Trimming left V 2 bases short and J 13 bases short, with 15 bases between. This CDR3 is built from 13 residues. The chain's CDR3 is CASGLSSSPLQFF. For the CDR3, the DNA is TGTGCTAGTGGTTTGAGCTCCTCGCCCCTCCAGTTCTTC.

The chain carries TRBV5-1 and TRBJ2-7; 7 positions agree with TRBD2. The CDR3 runs 15 residues. The V gene's germline CDR1 is SGHRS and CDR2 YFSETQ. Unmatched junction bases numbered 11, after V lost 6 bases and J lost 2 bases. In nucleotides, the CDR3 is TGCGCCAGCAAGCCCAATGCGGGAGAGCCCTACGAGCAGTACTTC. Protein product: CASKPNAGEPYEQYF. The full variable domain, with the rest looked up from reference TRBV5-1 and TRBJ2-7, is KAGVTQTPRYLIKTRGQQVTLSCSPISGHRSVSWYQQTPGQGLQFLFEYFSETQRNKGNFPGRFSGRQFSNSRSEMNVSTLELGDSALYLCASKPNAGEPYEQYFGPGTRLTVT.

The chain links TRBV5-1 to TRBJ2-1, with 9 bases matching TRBD2. The germline gives CDR1 SGHRS, CDR2 YFSETQ. The J segment lost 4 bases and the V segment lost 5 bases, leaving 7 bases of the junction unmatched. This CDR3 has 15 residues. CDR3 amino acids: CASRRAGGTYNEQFF. In nucleotides, the CDR3 is TGCGCCAGCAGAAGAGCGGGAGGAACTTACAATGAGCAGTTCTTC.

This chain links TRBV27 with TRBJ1-1; 7 nucleotides line up with TRBD1. This CDR3 is built from 14 residues. From germline, CDR1 is MNHEY and CDR2 SMNVEV (reference sequence). V shed 10 bases and J 3 bases; nucleotides not matched to a gene: 11. The DNA of the CDR3 is TGTGCCACCAATCGACAGGGAAGGGACACTGAAGCTTTCTTT. Its protein product is CATNRQGRDTEAFF.

V usage is TRBV11-2 and J usage is TRBJ2-1; 12 bases are a match to TRBD2. Losses at the gene ends were 5 bases for V and 9 bases for J; bases not matched to a gene: 11. Germline V gene sequence: CDR1 SGHAT, CDR2 FQNNGV. This CDR3 is built from 16 residues. The CDR3 DNA follows: TGTGCCAGCAGCACCCCGAAGGCTAGCGGGAGGGGTGAGCAGTTCTTC. This codes for CASSTPKASGRGEQFF. Supplemented by reference TRBV11-2 and TRBJ2-1, the full variable domain reads EAGVAQSPRYKIIEKRQSVAFWCNPISGHATLYWYQQILGQGPKLLIQFQNNGVVDDSQLPKDRFSAERLKGVDSTLKIQPAKLEDSAVYLCASSTPKASGRGEQFFGPGTRLTVL.

The genes are TRBV29-1 and TRBJ1-6; 9 positions agree with TRBD1. This CDR3 contains 13 residues. Germline trimming cut 5 bases from V and 5 bases from J; bases unmatched to any gene: 1. CDR1 and CDR2 from the germline V gene are SQVTM and ANQGSEA. CDR3 loop: CSVRTGDNSPLHF. The CDR3 DNA reads as TGCAGCGTTCGGACAGGGGATAATTCACCCCTCCACTTT.

The chain recombines TRBV9 with TRBJ2-2; 9 nucleotides align to TRBD2. Trimming at V came to 0 bases and at J to 6 bases, leaving 9 bases not matched to a gene. Germline loops: CDR1 SGDLS, CDR2 YYNGEE. The CDR3 runs to 17 residues. CDR3 residues: CASSVVDGGRAPGELFF. Here the CDR3 DNA reads TGTGCCAGCAGCGTAGTCGATGGCGGGAGGGCCCCCGGGGAGCTGTTTTTT.

J is TRBJ1-4 and V is TRBV28; D not certain. CDR1 MDHEN and CDR2 SYDVKM come from the germline V gene. The germline V and J ends were trimmed by 7 bases and 4 bases, with 13 bases remaining between them. This CDR3 is built from 14 residues. The CDR3 DNA follows: TGTGCCAGCAACACGGCGGGGAGTAATGAAAAACTGTTTTTT. This encodes CASNTAGSNEKLFF.

V is TRBV30 and J is TRBJ2-1; possible D gene TRBD2, 6 bases. Trimming took 3 bases from V and 0 from J, leaving 15 bases between them. CDR1 and CDR2 from the germline V gene are GTSNPN and SVGIG (reference sequence). The CDR3 spans 16 residues. DNA for the CDR3: TGTGCCTGGAGCCCGAGACTCGGGGGCTCCTACAATGAGCAGTTCTTC. The encoded protein is CAWSPRLGGSYNEQFF.

The rearrangement joins TRBV28 to TRBJ1-5; no reliable D call. Per the germline V gene, CDR1 is MDHEN and CDR2 is SYDVKM. V was cut by 3 bases and J by 2 bases, with 14 bases left in between. The CDR3 is made up of 16 amino acids. The CDR3 here is CASSLVRVGGNQPQHF. The DNA of the CDR3 is TGTGCCAGCAGTTTGGTGCGGGTCGGGGGCAATCAGCCCCAGCATTTT.